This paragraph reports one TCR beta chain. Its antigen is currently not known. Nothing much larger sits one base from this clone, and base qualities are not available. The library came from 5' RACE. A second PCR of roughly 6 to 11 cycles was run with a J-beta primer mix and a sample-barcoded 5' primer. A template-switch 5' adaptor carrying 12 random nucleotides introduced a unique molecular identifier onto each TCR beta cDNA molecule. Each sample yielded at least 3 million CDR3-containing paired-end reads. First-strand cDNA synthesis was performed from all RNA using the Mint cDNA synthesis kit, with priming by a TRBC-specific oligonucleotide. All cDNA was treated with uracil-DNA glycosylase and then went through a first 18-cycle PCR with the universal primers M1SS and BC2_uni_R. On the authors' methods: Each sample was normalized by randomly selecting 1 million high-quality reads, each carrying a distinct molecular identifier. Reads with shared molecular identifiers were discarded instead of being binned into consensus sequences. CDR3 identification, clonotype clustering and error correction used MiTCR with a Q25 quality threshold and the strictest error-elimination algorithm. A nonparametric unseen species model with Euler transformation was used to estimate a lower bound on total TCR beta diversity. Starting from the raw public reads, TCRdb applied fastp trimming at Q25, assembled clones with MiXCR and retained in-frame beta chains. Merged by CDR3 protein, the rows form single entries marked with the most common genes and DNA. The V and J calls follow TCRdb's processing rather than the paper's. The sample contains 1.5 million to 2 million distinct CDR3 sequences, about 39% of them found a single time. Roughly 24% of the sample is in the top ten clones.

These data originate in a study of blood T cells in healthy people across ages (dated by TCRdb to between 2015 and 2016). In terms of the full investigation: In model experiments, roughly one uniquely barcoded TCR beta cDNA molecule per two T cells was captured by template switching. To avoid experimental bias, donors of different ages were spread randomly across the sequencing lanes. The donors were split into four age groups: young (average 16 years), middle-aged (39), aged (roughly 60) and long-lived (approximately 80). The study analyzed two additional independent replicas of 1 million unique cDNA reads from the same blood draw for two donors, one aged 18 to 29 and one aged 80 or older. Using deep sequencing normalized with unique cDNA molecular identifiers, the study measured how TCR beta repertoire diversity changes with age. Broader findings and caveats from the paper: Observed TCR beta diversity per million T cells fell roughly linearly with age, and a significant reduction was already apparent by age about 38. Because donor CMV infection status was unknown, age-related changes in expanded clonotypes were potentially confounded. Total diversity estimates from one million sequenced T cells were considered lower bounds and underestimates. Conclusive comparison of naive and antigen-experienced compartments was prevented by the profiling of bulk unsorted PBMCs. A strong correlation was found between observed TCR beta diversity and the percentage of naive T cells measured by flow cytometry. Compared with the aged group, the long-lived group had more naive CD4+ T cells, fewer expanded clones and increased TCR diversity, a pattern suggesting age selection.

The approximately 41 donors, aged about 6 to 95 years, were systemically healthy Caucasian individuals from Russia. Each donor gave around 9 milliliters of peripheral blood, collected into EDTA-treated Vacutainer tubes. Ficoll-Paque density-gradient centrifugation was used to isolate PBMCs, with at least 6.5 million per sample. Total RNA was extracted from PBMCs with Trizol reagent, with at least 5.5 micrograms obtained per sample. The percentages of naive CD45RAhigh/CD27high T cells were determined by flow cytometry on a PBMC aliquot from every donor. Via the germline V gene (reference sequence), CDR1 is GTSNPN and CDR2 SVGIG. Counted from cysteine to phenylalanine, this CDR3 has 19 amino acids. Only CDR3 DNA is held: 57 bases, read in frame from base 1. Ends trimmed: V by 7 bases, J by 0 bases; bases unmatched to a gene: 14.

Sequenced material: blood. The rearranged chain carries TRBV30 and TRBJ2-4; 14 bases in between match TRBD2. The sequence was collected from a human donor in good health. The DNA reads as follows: TGTGCCTTCAACCTATTGGGACTAGCGGGAGAGATAGCCAAAAACATTCAGTACTTC. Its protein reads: CAFNLLGLAGEIAKNIQYF.